A selection of T cell receptor beta chains follows, all from one sample in a study of graft-versus-host responses after intestinal transplantation. No antigen has been assigned to these receptors. This table comes from immunoSEQ multiplex PCR, and its TCRdb copy is limited to in-frame clones, with some not included. The table has about 64,000 clones, 85% to 95% seen once. The specimen was unstimulated CD8+ T cells sorted from spleen or lymph node cells, collected before transplant. These receptor sequences come from a human donor who was the organ donor for an intestinal transplant. The CDR3 runs from the conserved cysteine through the conserved F or W. A D gene is named only where the DNA matches it firmly. Part of the rows lack a size; the others show once, few, many or a class for expanded clones.

CDR3aa,CDR3nt,v_gene,j_gene,abundance,d_gene
CASSLSGDEEETQYF,TGTGCCAGCAGTTTATCAGGGGATGAGGAAGAGACCCAGTACTTC,TRBV28,TRBJ2-5,.,.
CASGKGLAGYNEQFF,TGTGCCAGCGGAAAGGGACTAGCGGGGTACAATGAGCAGTTCTTC,TRBV25-1,TRBJ2-1,once,TRBD2
CASSQLIAGVPYNEQFF,TGTGCCAGCAGCCAACTAATAGCGGGAGTCCCCTACAATGAGCAGTTCTTC,TRBV7-9,TRBJ2-1,.,TRBD2
CASSLVQAPYNEQFF,TGCGCCAGCAGCTTGGTACAGGCTCCCTACAATGAGCAGTTCTTC,TRBV5-1,TRBJ2-1,once,.
CASSLAGETYEQYF,TGTGCCAGCAGTTTAGCGGGAGAGACCTACGAGCAGTACTTC,TRBV28,TRBJ2-7,.,TRBD2
CASSLGGTSGSIYEQYF,TGTGCCAGCAGCTTAGGGGGGACTAGCGGGTCTATCTACGAGCAGTACTTC,TRBV7-9,TRBJ2-7,.,TRBD2
CASSLSAGTGNQPQHF,TGTGCCAGCAGCTTAAGCGCTGGGACAGGGAATCAGCCCCAGCATTTT,TRBV7-8,TRBJ1-5,few,TRBD1
CASSFAGGTNYGYTF,TGTGCCAGCAGTTTTGCGGGGGGAACCAACTATGGCTACACCTTC,TRBV28,TRBJ1-2,.,.
CASSSQGAPGANVLTF,TGTGCCAGCAGCTCCCAGGGTGCCCCTGGGGCCAACGTCCTGACTTTC,TRBV5-4,TRBJ2-6,.,.
CASSLSTGGNQPQHF,TGTGCCAGCAGTCTATCGACAGGGGGCAATCAGCCCCAGCATTTT,TRBV27,TRBJ1-5,.,TRBD1
CASSLSGLYYYEQYF,TGTGCCAGCAGTTTATCCGGACTCTATTACTACGAGCAGTACTTC,TRBV27,TRBJ2-7,.,.
CASVLAGAVDEQFF,TGTGCCAGCGTACTAGCGGGAGCCGTCGATGAGCAGTTCTTC,TRBV5-8,TRBJ2-1,.,TRBD2
CASSEGTVFPEKLFF,TGTGCCAGCAGTGAGGGGACAGTCTTTCCCGAAAAACTGTTTTTT,TRBV2,TRBJ1-4,.,TRBD1
CASSYSTSTSGREQYF,TGTGCCAGCAGTTACTCAACCTCGACTAGCGGGCGCGAGCAGTACTTC,TRBV6-5,TRBJ2-7,.,TRBD2
CASSVGAGNYEQYF,TGTGCCAGCAGCGTAGGGGCGGGAAACTACGAGCAGTACTTC,TRBV9,TRBJ2-7,.,.
CASSGLSPSGNTIYF,TGCGCCAGCAGCGGGCTGAGCCCTTCTGGAAACACCATATATTTT,TRBV5-1,TRBJ1-3,.,.
CASSPPTSGRNYEQYF,TGTGCCAGCAGCCCCCCGACTAGCGGGAGGAACTACGAGCAGTACTTC,TRBV7-9,TRBJ2-7,.,TRBD2
CATLGTSAYEQYF,TGTGCCACCCTCGGGACTAGCGCTTACGAGCAGTACTTC,TRBV19,TRBJ2-7,.,TRBD2
CATSPSLIYEQYF,TGTGCCACCAGCCCCTCCCTAATCTACGAGCAGTACTTC,TRBV15,TRBJ2-7,.,.
CASSPTAGESREQYF,TGCGCCAGCAGCCCCACAGCGGGAGAGTCGAGGGAGCAGTACTTC,TRBV4-1,TRBJ2-7,once,TRBD2
CASSIPGHLSTDTQYF,TGTGCCAGCAGTATTCCGGGACATCTGAGCACAGATACGCAGTATTTT,TRBV28,TRBJ2-3,.,.
CAWSEGAGYNEQFF,TGTGCCTGGAGTGAGGGGGCAGGGTACAATGAGCAGTTCTTC,TRBV30,TRBJ2-1,.,TRBD1
CASSFRQAETQYF,TGTGCCAGCAGTTTCCGACAGGCTGAGACCCAGTACTTC,TRBV27,TRBJ2-5,.,.
CASSLGAGAPYEQYF,TGTGCCAGCAGCTTGGGGGCAGGGGCCCCCTACGAGCAGTACTTC,TRBV5-6,TRBJ2-7,.,.
CASGYDGGGGNEQYF,TGTGCTAGTGGTTATGACGGGGGGGGAGGAAACGAGCAGTACTTC,TRBV12-5,TRBJ2-7,.,TRBD2
CASSYAGWGGELFF,TGCGCCAGCAGCTACGCGGGGTGGGGCGGGGAGCTGTTTTTT,TRBV4-3,TRBJ2-2,once,.
CSARGDPDEQYF,TGCAGCGCCCGCGGGGACCCAGACGAGCAGTACTTC,TRBV29-1,TRBJ2-7,.,.
CASSFGTGGEQYF,TGTGCCAGCAGTTTCGGGACAGGGGGCGAGCAGTACTTC,TRBV2,TRBJ2-7,.,TRBD1
CASSPGLATPQETQYF,TGCGCCAGCAGCCCAGGACTAGCGACCCCACAAGAGACCCAGTACTTC,TRBV4-1,TRBJ2-5,few,TRBD2
CASSYGAAIYNEQFF,TGTGCCAGCAGTTACGGGGCGGCAATCTACAATGAGCAGTTCTTC,TRBV6-6,TRBJ2-1,.,.
CAWSTDRLGLEEKLFF,TGTGCCTGGAGTACAGACAGGCTGGGTTTGGAGGAAAAACTGTTTTTT,TRBV30,TRBJ1-4,.,.
CSVDGSDEQFF,TGCAGCGTCGACGGCAGCGACGAGCAGTTCTTC,TRBV29-1,TRBJ2-1,few,.
CASSYRGHQPQHF,TGTGCCAGCAGTTACAGGGGCCATCAGCCCCAGCATTTT,TRBV28,TRBJ1-5,.,TRBD1
CASSKIPRTSGRAPYNEQFF,TGTGCCAGTAGCAAAATTCCCCGAACTAGCGGGAGGGCCCCCTACAATGAGCAGTTCTTC,TRBV19,TRBJ2-1,.,TRBD2
CASSLGGKTYEQYF,TGTGCCAGCAGCTTAGGGGGCAAAACCTACGAGCAGTACTTC,TRBV11-2,TRBJ2-7,.,.
CASTAGGLNTEAFF,TGTGCCAGCACTGCGGGGGGTTTGAACACTGAAGCTTTCTTT,TRBV7-8,TRBJ1-1,.,.
CASSRTGGNQPQHF,TGTGCCAGCAGCCGCACCGGGGGAAATCAGCCCCAGCATTTT,TRBV14,TRBJ1-5,once,.
CASSLGGFYSNQPQHF,TGTGCCAGCAGCTTGGGAGGATTTTATAGCAATCAGCCCCAGCATTTT,TRBV5-6,TRBJ1-5,.,.
CASSEGQGSVEKLFF,TGTGCCAGCAGTGAGGGACAGGGTAGTGTTGAAAAACTGTTTTTT,TRBV2,TRBJ1-4,.,TRBD1
CASSLLVGGTNTGELFF,TGTGCCAGCAGCTTACTCGTTGGGGGGACGAACACCGGGGAGCTGTTTTTT,TRBV11-2,TRBJ2-2,.,.
CASSDEAGVPHEQFF,TGTGCCAGCAGTGACGAGGCGGGAGTGCCTCATGAGCAGTTCTTC,TRBV25-1,TRBJ2-1,.,TRBD2
CASSLLRDRHEKLFF,TGTGCCAGCAGTTTGCTCCGGGACAGGCATGAAAAACTGTTTTTT,TRBV28,TRBJ1-4,.,TRBD1
CASSYQGAGETQYF,TGTGCCAGCAGTTACCAGGGGGCCGGGGAGACCCAGTACTTC,TRBV6-5,TRBJ2-5,.,TRBD1
CASSPGTGGFLTDTQYF,TGCGCCAGCAGTCCCGGGACAGGGGGCTTTCTCACAGATACGCAGTATTTT,TRBV23-1,TRBJ2-3,.,TRBD1
CASSLGSGQTYEQYF,TGTGCCAGCAGCTTAGGCTCGGGACAGACCTACGAGCAGTACTTC,TRBV7-2,TRBJ2-7,.,TRBD1
CASTQGIYETQYF,TGTGCCAGCACCCAGGGGATATATGAGACCCAGTACTTC,TRBV2,TRBJ2-5,.,.
CASRPQGAANQPQHF,TGTGCCAGCAGACCTCAGGGTGCCGCTAATCAGCCCCAGCATTTT,TRBV28,TRBJ1-5,once,.
CASSGPGQGKNTIYF,TGTGCCAGCAGCGGCCCGGGACAGGGGAAGAACACCATATATTTT,TRBV9,TRBJ1-3,.,TRBD1
CAWTLTGGGDTQYF,TGTGCCTGGACTCTGACAGGGGGCGGAGATACGCAGTATTTT,TRBV30,TRBJ2-3,.,TRBD1
CASSLRTFQETQYF,TGTGCCAGCAGCTTGAGGACTTTCCAAGAGACCCAGTACTTC,TRBV5-4,TRBJ2-5,.,.
CASSSGLAGQNEQFF,TGTGCCAGCAGCTCCGGACTAGCGGGGCAAAATGAGCAGTTCTTC,TRBV7-3,TRBJ2-1,.,TRBD2
CASSKRGGDEQYF,TGTGCCAGCAGCAAACGGGGAGGAGACGAGCAGTACTTC,TRBV28,TRBJ2-7,.,.
CASSLKDSNYGYTF,TGCGCCAGCAGCTTAAAAGACAGTAACTATGGCTACACCTTC,TRBV5-1,TRBJ1-2,.,.